The 21 T cell receptor beta chains below all came from one sample that was sequenced in a study of blood T cell repertoires in COVID-19. The repertoire was sequenced with immunoSEQ multiplex PCR; TCRdb's copy has only in-frame clones and lacks some. The sample contains about 190,000 clones, nearly 90% of which appear only once. The specimen sequenced was peripheral blood. The receptor set was obtained from a man aged 50 or older with acute or convalescent COVID-19.

The chain has TRBV2 and TRBJ1-6, with D maybe TRBD1 (5 bases). CDR3 length: 16 residues. The germline CDR1 and CDR2 sequences are SNHLY and FYNNEI. Trimming removed 4 bases at V and 5 bases at J, with 15 bases between. CDR3 DNA: TGTGCCAGCAGTGTGGACACTGTAGAGAATAATTCACCCCTCCACTTT. Amino acid sequence: CASSVDTVENNSPLHF.

The V and J genes are TRBV27 and TRBJ1-1; no definite D call. CDR1 and CDR2 (germline): MNHEY, SMNVEV (reference sequence). Trimming pared 2 bases from V and 5 bases from J, leaving 12 bases between. The CDR3 spans 14 residues. Here the CDR3 DNA reads TGTGCCAGCAGTTTACTAGAGGGATTTACTGAAGCTTTCTTT. This sequence encodes CASSLLEGFTEAFF.

The genes are TRBV3-1 (or the pseudogene TRBV3-2) and TRBJ2-1; possible D gene TRBD2, 6 bases. Trimming pared 0 bases from V and 8 bases from J, leaving 14 bases between. This CDR3 is 15 amino acids long. The germline CDR1 and CDR2 sequences are LGHDT and YNNKEL (reference sequence). The CDR3 loop is CASSQEGGIFYEQFF. For the CDR3, the DNA is TGTGCCAGCAGCCAAGAAGGCGGGATTTTCTATGAGCAGTTCTTC.

The chain uses TRBV23-1 and TRBJ2-4, with 9 bases aligning to TRBD1. TRBV23-1 belongs to the ORF category, with a function that is uncertain. The CDR3 has 14 residues. The V gene end was trimmed by 9 bases and the J gene end by 16 bases; junction bases not matched to a gene: 19. The CDR3 sequence is CARTLLDRGQGPYF. The CDR3 region has the DNA TGCGCCAGGACTCTACTGGACAGGGGCCAGGGACCTTACTTC.

The chain carries TRBV29-1 and TRBJ1-2; D remains unclear. CDR3 length: 13 amino acids. With 3 bases removed from V and 8 bases from J, the gap between germline ends came to 16 bases. Germline CDR1 SQVTM, CDR2 ANQGSEA. CDR3 sequence (DNA): TGCAGCGTTGATACGGGGTACCGACGAGGCTACACCTTC. As protein: CSVDTGYRRGYTF.

The V call is TRBV28, the J call TRBJ1-1; TRBD1 matches 11 bases. CDR3 length: 16 residues. CDR1 and CDR2 from the germline V gene are MDHEN and SYDVKM. V was pared by 5 bases and J by 5 bases, with 10 bases of the junction left unmatched. The CDR3 DNA is TGTGCCAGCAGTCTCCCGGGACAGGGGGTAGATACTGAAGCTTTCTTT. Its protein product is CASSLPGQGVDTEAFF.

J is TRBJ1-3 and V is TRBV7-9, with a tentative D call TRBD1 (5 bases). Germline loops: CDR1 SEHNR, CDR2 FQNEAQ (reference sequence). CDR3 length equals 15 residues. Trimming shortened V by 4 bases and J by 2 bases, and 12 bases separated the two germline ends. This chain's CDR3 is CASSSIRATGNTIYF. The CDR3 DNA reads as TGTGCCAGCAGCTCTATCAGGGCAACTGGAAACACCATATATTTT.

This clone has just one count. The chain is built from TRBV2 and TRBJ2-2, with D maybe TRBD1 (6 bases). The CDR3 extends over 14 amino acids. V lost 6 bases, J lost 5 bases, and 13 bases lay in between. Germline lookup yields CDR1 SNHLY and CDR2 FYNNEI. CDR3 loop: CASRDAGATGELFF. The CDR3 region has the DNA TGTGCCAGCAGGGACGCAGGGGCGACCGGGGAGCTGTTTTTT. Drawing the rest from reference TRBV2 and TRBJ2-2, the complete variable domain is EPEVTQTPSHQVTQMGQEVILRCVPISNHLYFYWYRQILGQKVEFLVSFYNNEISEKSEIFDDQFSVERPDGSNFTLKIRSTKLEDSAMYFCASRDAGATGELFFGEGSRLTVL.

This chain joins TRBV30 and TRBJ1-2, with D possibly matching TRBD1 (6 bases). The V end lost 7 bases, the J end lost 6 bases, and 21 bases lay between the germline ends. Per the germline V gene, CDR1 is GTSNPN and CDR2 is SVGIG (reference sequence). The CDR3 loop spans 14 amino acids. CDR3 loop: CASGGPRSLDGYTF. As DNA, the CDR3 is TGTGCCTCCGGGGGGCCCCGGAGTCTGGATGGCTACACCTTC.

The gene calls are TRBV6-4 and TRBJ2-3, with 7 bases matching TRBD1. Germline lookup yields CDR1 MRHNA and CDR2 SNTAGT. This CDR3 spans 13 amino acids. The V segment lost 2 bases and the J segment 4 bases; nucleotides outside the gene matches: 0. This CDR3 reads CASSDQGADTQYF. The CDR3, as DNA: TGTGCCAGCAGTGACCAGGGGGCAGATACGCAGTATTTT.

This clone was counted a single time. The chain employs TRBV6-5 and TRBJ2-7; 7 nucleotides align to TRBD2. V was clipped by 5 bases and J by 0 bases; unmatched bases: 4. CDR3 length: 14 residues. Germline V gives CDR1 MNHEY, CDR2 SVGAGI. The CDR3 loop reads CASSMREISYEQYF. The CDR3 DNA follows: TGTGCCAGCAGTATGCGGGAGATCTCCTACGAGCAGTACTTC.

This chain uses TRBV28 with TRBJ2-1; 7 bases fit TRBD2. Losses at the gene ends were 1 base for V and 11 bases for J; bases not matched to a gene: 8. The germline V gene has CDR1 MDHEN and CDR2 SYDVKM. CDR3 length equals 14 residues. For the CDR3, the DNA is TGTGCCAGCAGTTTATCCTCCTGGCGGGAGCAGCAGTTCTTC. It yields the protein CASSLSSWREQQFF.

The count of this clone is one. The chain uses TRBV11-2 and TRBJ2-2; 10 nucleotides line up with TRBD2. The germline V gene has CDR1 SGHAT and CDR2 FQNNGV. With V trimmed by 2 bases and J by 4 bases, 4 bases remained unmatched. This CDR3 is 16 amino acids long. For the CDR3, the DNA is TGTGCCAGCAGCTTAAGCGGGGGGGCGGGCACCGGGGAGCTGTTTTTT. This encodes CASSLSGGAGTGELFF.

This chain connects TRBV5-6 to TRBJ2-7; 7 positions match TRBD2. The CDR3 runs 17 residues. With V trimmed by 5 bases and J by 6 bases, 20 bases remained unmatched. Germline V gene data show CDR1 as SGHDT and CDR2 as YYEEEE. The CDR3 DNA is TGTGCCAGCAGACTTGAACGGAAGTGGCGGGAGACGGGCGAGCAGTACTTC. It is translated as CASRLERKWRETGEQYF.

The V call is TRBV13, the J call TRBJ2-2; 9 bases are shared with TRBD1. Germline V lookup: CDR1 PRHDT, CDR2 FYEKMQ (reference sequence). This CDR3 is built from 14 residues. V trimming: 6 bases; J trimming: 4 bases; junction bases outside the gene matches: 3. CDR3 loop: CASRGTGITGELFF. The DNA for the CDR3 is TGTGCCAGCAGAGGGACAGGGATCACCGGGGAGCTGTTTTTT.

V is TRBV30 and J is TRBJ2-1, with D possibly TRBD2 on 6 matching bases. V lost 5 bases and J lost 4, with 12 bases in between. The CDR3 is 13 amino acids. Per the germline V gene, CDR1 is GTSNPN and CDR2 is SVGIG (reference sequence). As DNA, the CDR3 is TGTGCCTGGGAGACTAGTGTATACAATGAGCAGTTCTTC. This codes for CAWETSVYNEQFF.

This chain joins TRBV6-6 and TRBJ1-1, with unresolved D. The CDR3 is 13 residues long. V gave up 3 bases and J gave up 1 base, with 6 bases separating them. Germline V lookup: CDR1 MNHNY, CDR2 SVGAGI (reference sequence). The chain's CDR3 is CASSYPENTEAFF. Here the CDR3 DNA reads TGTGCCAGCAGTTATCCAGAGAACACTGAAGCTTTCTTT.

The chain links TRBV9 to TRBJ2-3; D may be TRBD1 (5 bases). The germline V and J ends were trimmed by 0 bases and 4 bases, with 18 bases remaining between them. The germline gives CDR1 SGDLS, CDR2 YYNGEE. The CDR3 extends over 17 amino acids. Here the CDR3 reads CASSVEGSSRDPDTQYF. The CDR3 DNA sequence: TGTGCCAGCAGCGTAGAGGGTTCGTCCAGGGATCCAGATACGCAGTATTTT.

The CDR3 loop is CASSHLRGGYGYTF. Written as DNA, the CDR3 is TGTGCCAGCAGCCATCTAAGGGGGGGCTATGGCTACACCTTC. The genes are TRBV3-1 (or the pseudogene TRBV3-2) and TRBJ1-2; D might be TRBD1 (6 bases). Germline values: CDR1 LGHDT, CDR2 YNNKEL (reference sequence). The CDR3 runs to 14 residues. With 3 bases removed from V and 4 bases from J, the gap between germline ends came to 12 bases.

The chain has TRBV28 and TRBJ1-4, with D possibly being TRBD1 (5 bases). V lost 2 bases and J 0 bases, leaving 10 bases between the germline ends. The CDR3 has 16 residues. The germline V gene has CDR1 MDHEN and CDR2 SYDVKM. The CDR3, as DNA: TGTGCCAGCAGTTTAGGCAGGGTGGCAACTAATGAAAAACTGTTTTTT. Its protein is CASSLGRVATNEKLFF.

This sequence joins TRBV6-5 and TRBJ2-7, with a possible D match to TRBD1 (6 bases). Trimming removed 5 bases from V and 3 bases from J, with 14 bases in between. Germline assignment: CDR1 MNHEY and CDR2 SVGAGI. The CDR3 runs 14 residues. This CDR3 reads CASSNDQGFYEQYF. Here the CDR3 DNA reads TGTGCCAGCAGTAACGACCAGGGGTTCTACGAGCAGTACTTC.